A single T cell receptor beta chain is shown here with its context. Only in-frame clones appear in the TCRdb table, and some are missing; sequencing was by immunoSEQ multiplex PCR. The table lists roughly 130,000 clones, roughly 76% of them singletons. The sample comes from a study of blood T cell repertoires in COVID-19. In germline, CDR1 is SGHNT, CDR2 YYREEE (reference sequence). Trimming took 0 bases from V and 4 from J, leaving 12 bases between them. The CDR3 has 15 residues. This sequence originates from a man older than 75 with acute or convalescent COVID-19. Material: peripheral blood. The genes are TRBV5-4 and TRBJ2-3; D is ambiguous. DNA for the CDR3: TGTGCCAGCAGCTTGGGGTGGGCTAAAGCAGATACGCAGTATTTT. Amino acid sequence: CASSLGWAKADTQYF.